This paragraph covers one T cell receptor beta chain sequence. Antigen specificity is unknown. Germline values: CDR1 MNHEY, CDR2 SVGAGI. V was pared by 6 bases and J by 2 bases, with 15 bases between. The CDR3 spans 15 residues. This sample is drawn from a study of T cells in localized non-small cell lung cancer. Sequenced by immunoSEQ multiplex PCR; TCRdb stores in-frame clones only, minus some. The profile shows 35,000 to 40,000 clones, 80% to 90% of them singletons. The study's findings and limits: Among the top 100 tumor clones, a median about 57 appeared in adjacent lung.

This chain joins TRBV6-5 and TRBJ2-3; D ambiguous. This TCR was sampled from a woman aged 35 to 70 with stage I lung adenocarcinoma. The material sequenced was peripheral blood, taken before any cancer treatment. The CDR3 loop reads CASSLTRRATDTQYF. For the CDR3, the DNA is TGTGCCAGCAGCTTAACGAGAAGGGCCACAGATACGCAGTATTTT.